The clone carrying this TCR beta chain came up a few times. The antigen remains unidentified. This sample is drawn from a study of response to subunit inactivated influenza vaccine. The study, taken as a whole, reports: Researchers suggested that each seasonal influenza vaccination recruits few new T cells.

Trimming pared 4 bases from V and 0 bases from J, leaving 22 bases between. This CDR3 is built from 19 residues. TCRdb re-derived calls from the RT-PCR reads in MiXCR, one entry per CDR3 protein. The sample carries around 530,000 distinct CDR3 sequences, about 15% recorded once. The sequencing used CD4+ T cells sorted from PBMCs, collected about 23 months after vaccination. This TCR was recovered from a man aged 50 to 69 who received an inactivated influenza vaccine. V gene TRBV12-3 or TRBV12-4 combines with J gene TRBJ2-1, with D possibly matching TRBD1 (6 bases). The CDR3 sequence is CASSSKELDSESSYNEQFF. The DNA for the CDR3 is TGTGCCAGCAGTTCTAAGGAACTGGACAGCGAGAGCTCCTACAATGAGCAGTTCTTC.